This T cell receptor beta chain came from a study of spatial heterogeneity in lung cancer. TCRdb re-called the 5' RACE reads with MiXCR, one entry per CDR3 protein. The table records tens of thousands of distinct CDR3 sequences, 7.5% of them present only once. V shed 0 bases, J shed 2 bases, and the junction held 3 bases outside the gene matches. The CDR3 contains 15 residues. In germline, CDR1 is SGHDT, CDR2 YYEEEE. This clonotype was detected a few times. This sample's time point: sample taken at primary tumor resection. Whole RNA was taken from tumor, nontumor lung or frozen PBMC; it was then sequenced unsorted.

This TCR was sampled from a male donor with early-stage non-small cell lung cancer. This material consisted of PBMCs, taken at surgery. This chain joins TRBV5-6 and TRBJ2-7; 9 positions match TRBD2. CDR3 nucleotide sequence: TGTGCCAGCAGCTTGGGGCGGGAGGGGGCCTACGAGCAGTACGTC. Encoded protein: CASSLGREGAYEQYV.